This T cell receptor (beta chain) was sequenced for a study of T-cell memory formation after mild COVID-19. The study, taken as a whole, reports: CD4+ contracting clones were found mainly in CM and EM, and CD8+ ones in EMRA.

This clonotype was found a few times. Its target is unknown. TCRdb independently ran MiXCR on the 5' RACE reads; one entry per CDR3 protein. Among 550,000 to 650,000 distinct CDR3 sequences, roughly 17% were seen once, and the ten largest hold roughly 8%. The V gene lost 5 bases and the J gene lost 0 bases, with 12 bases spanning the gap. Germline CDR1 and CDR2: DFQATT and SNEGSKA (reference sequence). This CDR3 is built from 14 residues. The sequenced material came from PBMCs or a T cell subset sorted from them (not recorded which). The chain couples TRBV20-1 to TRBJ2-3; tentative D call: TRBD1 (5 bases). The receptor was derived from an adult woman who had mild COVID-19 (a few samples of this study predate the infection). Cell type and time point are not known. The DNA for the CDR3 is TGCAGTGCTCTTCGGACACTTAGCACAGATACGCAGTATTTT. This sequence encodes CSALRTLSTDTQYF.